One sample yielded the 15 T cell receptor beta chains listed below, sequenced in a study of T cell responses to AZD1222 COVID-19 vaccine. Profiled with immunoSEQ multiplex PCR; TCRdb holds only in-frame clones, not every one. Counted here are some 99,000 clones, about 81% occurring once; the ten biggest clones make up 13% to 15%. The sequencing here drew on peripheral blood, taken 28 days after the second AZD1222 dose. The receptors here all came from an adult who received the AZD1222 COVID-19 vaccine.

V and J are TRBV5-1 and TRBJ2-1; tentative D call: TRBD2 (6 bases). Germline V CDR1 and CDR2: SGHRS, YFSETQ. V was clipped by 5 bases and J by 9 bases, with 21 bases between them. The CDR3 runs 15 residues. The CDR3 DNA reads TGCGCCAGCAGACCGCCGGGCAGCGGGTTTGGTGAGCAGTTCTTC. The encoded protein is CASRPPGSGFGEQFF.

This clone was counted ten times or more. The CDR3 nucleotides are TGCGCCAGCAGTGAGTCGAACGTGTACCAAGAGACCCAGTACTTC. Amino acids: CASSESNVYQETQYF. V usage is TRBV10-2 and J usage is TRBJ2-5, with D unclear. The CDR3 has 15 amino acids. Germline-derived CDR1 and CDR2 are WSHSY and SAAADI. Trimming removed 0 bases from V and 0 bases from J, with 8 bases in between.

The J gene is TRBJ2-1, the V gene TRBV25-1, with TRBD2 matching 9 bases. J gave up 9 bases and V 6 bases, and 12 bases lay outside the gene matches. Germline V gene data show CDR1 as MGHDK and CDR2 as SYGVNS. This CDR3 has 15 residues. Written as DNA, the CDR3 is TGTGCCAGCAGAGTTAGCGGGAGTACCTCCGGTGAGCAGTTCTTC. This encodes CASRVSGSTSGEQFF.

This chain joins TRBV30 and TRBJ2-2, with TRBD2 matching over 7 bases. The CDR3 runs 15 residues. The V gene's germline CDR1 is GTSNPN and CDR2 SVGIG (reference sequence). The junction had 8 bases not matched to a gene; V was cut back by 4 bases and J by 3 bases. CDR3 in amino acids: CAWKGLAAYTGELFF. The CDR3 DNA follows: TGTGCCTGGAAGGGGCTAGCGGCCTACACCGGGGAGCTGTTTTTT.

The chain recombines TRBV7-9 with TRBJ1-4; TRBD1 matches at 7 bases. Germline assignment: CDR1 SEHNR and CDR2 FQNEAQ (reference sequence). The ends lost 7 bases at V and 6 bases at J; junction bases unmatched: 5. The CDR3 spans 13 residues. The CDR3: CASNRGLDEKLFF. CDR3 in DNA: TGTGCCAGCAACAGGGGCCTGGATGAAAAACTGTTTTTT.

The chain couples TRBV3-1 (or the pseudogene TRBV3-2) to TRBJ1-1, with D possibly being TRBD1 (6 bases). Trimming removed 4 bases at V and 5 bases at J, with 11 bases between. The CDR3 spans 13 residues. CDR1 and CDR2 (germline): LGHDT, YNNKEL (reference sequence). CDR3 nucleotides: TGTGCCAGCAGCCGGGGGGCTGAGACTGAAGCTTTCTTT. It codes for CASSRGAETEAFF.

The genes are TRBV3-1 (or the pseudogene TRBV3-2) and TRBJ2-7, with D perhaps TRBD2 (6 bases). CDR3 length: 14 residues. Germline lookup yields CDR1 LGHDT and CDR2 YNNKEL (reference sequence). V was clipped by 4 bases and J by 2 bases, with 12 bases between them. The CDR3 DNA follows: TGTGCCAGCAGCCCAGGCGGGGCGCCCTACGAGCAGTACTTC. It translates to CASSPGGAPYEQYF.

The chain carries TRBV15 and TRBJ2-5; no reliable D call. The CDR3 covers 13 residues. Between the trimmed V and J ends, which lost 4 bases and 5 bases, there was a span of 11 bases. Germline lookup yields CDR1 LNHNV and CDR2 YYDKDF (reference sequence). CDR3 amino acids: CATSIRVGETQYF. Here the CDR3 DNA reads TGTGCCACCAGCATAAGGGTTGGGGAGACCCAGTACTTC. The variable domain in full, completed from reference TRBV15 and TRBJ2-5, reads DAMVIQNPRYQVTQFGKPVTLSCSQTLNHNVMYWYQQKSSQAPKLLFHYYDKDFNNEADTPDNFQSRRPNTSFCFLDIRSPGLGDTAMYLCATSIRVGETQYFGPGTRLLVL.

The gene calls are TRBV2 and TRBJ2-5; tentative D call: TRBD2 (6 bases). CDR3 length: 15 residues. Trimming pared 6 bases from V and 5 bases from J, leaving 19 bases between. In germline, CDR1 is SNHLY, CDR2 FYNNEI. CDR3 sequence reads: CASRGGHSMGETQYF. In nucleotides, the CDR3 is TGTGCCAGCAGGGGAGGTCATTCAATGGGGGAGACCCAGTACTTC. Combining the CDR3 with reference TRBV2 and TRBJ2-5 gives the whole variable domain EPEVTQTPSHQVTQMGQEVILRCVPISNHLYFYWYRQILGQKVEFLVSFYNNEISEKSEIFDDQFSVERPDGSNFTLKIRSTKLEDSAMYFCASRGGHSMGETQYFGPGTRLLVL.

In DNA, the CDR3 is TGTGCCAGTTGGACTAACTATGGCTACACCTTC. It is translated as CASWTNYGYTF. The rearrangement uses TRBV19 and TRBJ1-2, with no clear D. V dropped 8 bases and J dropped 0 bases, with 4 bases sitting between them. This CDR3 has 11 residues. Germline CDR1 reads LNHDA; CDR2 reads SQIVND (reference sequence).

This clone came up a few times. The rearrangement links TRBV7-9 to TRBJ1-1; D remains unclear. V was clipped by 2 bases and J by 2 bases, with 9 bases between them. The CDR3 is 14 residues long. Germline CDR1 is SEHNR and CDR2 is FQNEAQ (reference sequence). The CDR3 DNA is TGTGCCAGCAGCTTAATCGCAGAAAACACTGAAGCTTTCTTT. Protein: CASSLIAENTEAFF.

The chain links TRBV5-1 to TRBJ1-4, with D perhaps matching TRBD1 (5 bases). Germline V gene lookup returns CDR1 SGHRS and CDR2 YFSETQ. CDR3 length: 14 residues. The V end lost 4 bases, the J end lost 4 bases, and 11 bases lay between the germline ends. The CDR3 bases are TGCGCCAGCAGCATGGGACGGGTTAATGAAAAACTGTTTTTT. Amino acid sequence: CASSMGRVNEKLFF.

This chain connects TRBV7-2 to TRBJ1-1; D may be TRBD1 (5 bases). Germline V gene data show CDR1 as SGHTA and CDR2 as FQGNSA. Trimming shortened V by 1 base and J by 1 base, and 7 bases separated the two germline ends. The length of the CDR3 is 14 residues. CDR3 DNA: TGTGCCAGCAGCTTAGGACAGCAGAACACTGAAGCTTTCTTT. Its protein product is CASSLGQQNTEAFF.

This CDR3 is CASSLDNNYGYTF. Here the CDR3 DNA reads TGTGCCAGCAGCTTAGACAATAACTATGGCTACACCTTC. This chain connects TRBV7-8 to TRBJ1-2; no reliable D call. CDR1 is SGHVS, CDR2 FQNEAQ, per germline. Trimming removed 1 base from V and 1 base from J, with 4 bases in between. The CDR3 has 13 residues.

This clone occurred many times. The same CDR3 also results from other DNA sequences found in this sample. The genes are TRBV11-3 and TRBJ1-1; the D is unclear. Germline assignment: CDR1 SGHNT and CDR2 YENEEA. The CDR3 has 13 residues. V lost 2 bases and J lost 2, with 6 bases in between. CDR3 loop: CASSLSLNTEAFF. The CDR3 DNA follows: TGTGCCAGCAGCTTATCGCTTAACACTGAAGCTTTCTTT. Together with reference TRBV11-3 and TRBJ1-1, the CDR3 gives the full variable domain: EAGVVQSPRYKIIEKKQPVAFWCNPISGHNTLYWYLQNLGQGPELLIRYENEEAVDDSQLPKDRFSAERLKGVDSTLKIQPAELGDSAVYLCASSLSLNTEAFFGQGTRLTVV.